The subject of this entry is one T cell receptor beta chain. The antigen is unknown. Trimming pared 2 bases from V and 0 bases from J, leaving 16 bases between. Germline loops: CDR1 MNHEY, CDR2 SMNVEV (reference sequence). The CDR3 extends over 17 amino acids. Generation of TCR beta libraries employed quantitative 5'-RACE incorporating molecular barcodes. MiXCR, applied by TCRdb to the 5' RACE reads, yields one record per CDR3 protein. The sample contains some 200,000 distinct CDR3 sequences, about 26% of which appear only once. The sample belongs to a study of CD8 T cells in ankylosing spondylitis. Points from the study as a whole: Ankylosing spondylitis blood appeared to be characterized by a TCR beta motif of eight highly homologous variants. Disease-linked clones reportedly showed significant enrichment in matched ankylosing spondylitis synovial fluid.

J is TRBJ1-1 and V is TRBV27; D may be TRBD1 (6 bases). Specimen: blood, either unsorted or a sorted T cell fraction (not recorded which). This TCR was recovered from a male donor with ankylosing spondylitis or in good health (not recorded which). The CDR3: CASSLRAGVTMNTEAFF. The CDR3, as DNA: TGTGCCAGCAGTTTAAGGGCAGGGGTCACCATGAACACTGAAGCTTTCTTT.